This T cell receptor beta chain was sequenced during a study of blood T cell repertoires in COVID-19. Study context: COVID-19 samples, acute and convalescent, were from the United States, Italy and Spain. The cDNA or gDNA used as material had been derived from T cells, B-cell-depleted T cells, or PBMCs.

Germline V gives CDR1 SGHRS, CDR2 YFSETQ. This CDR3 has 15 amino acids. V was clipped by 1 base and J by 4 bases, with 11 bases between them. Original methodology: Researchers report that nucleated cell counts were estimated from reference gene primer amplification. Sequencing used immunoSEQ multiplex PCR; TCRdb keeps in-frame clones, though not all of them. The V and J calls and clone size are taken from that table; D and trimming were inferred from the DNA. Of fewer than 250,000 clones listed, around 89% are singletons. Cohort 3 donors counted as recovered after two negative PCRs, clearance, or resolved symptoms.

Material for sequencing was PBMCs or T cells enriched from blood (not recorded which). The receptor comes from a woman aged 18-29 years who had recovered from COVID-19. The genes are TRBV5-1 and TRBJ1-4; D is perhaps TRBD1 (6 bases). The DNA of the CDR3 is TGCGCCAGCAGCTTGAGGTCAGGGGTTAATGAAAAACTGTTTTTT. Translated: CASSLRSGVNEKLFF.